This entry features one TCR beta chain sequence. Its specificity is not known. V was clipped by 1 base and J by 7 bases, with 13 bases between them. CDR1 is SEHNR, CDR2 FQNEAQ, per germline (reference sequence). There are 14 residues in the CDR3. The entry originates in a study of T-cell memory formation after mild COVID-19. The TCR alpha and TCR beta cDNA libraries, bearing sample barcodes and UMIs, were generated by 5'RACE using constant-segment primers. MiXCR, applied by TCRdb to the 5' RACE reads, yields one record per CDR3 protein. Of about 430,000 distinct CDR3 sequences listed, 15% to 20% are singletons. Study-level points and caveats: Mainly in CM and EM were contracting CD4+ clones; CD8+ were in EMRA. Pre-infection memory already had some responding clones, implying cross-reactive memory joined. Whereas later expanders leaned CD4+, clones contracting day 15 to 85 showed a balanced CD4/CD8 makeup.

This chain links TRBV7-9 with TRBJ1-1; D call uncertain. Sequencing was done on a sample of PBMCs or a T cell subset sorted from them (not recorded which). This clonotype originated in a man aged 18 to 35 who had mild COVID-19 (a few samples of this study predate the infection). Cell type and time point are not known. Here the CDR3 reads CASSLDGSGYEAFF. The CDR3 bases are TGTGCCAGCAGCTTAGATGGGAGCGGATATGAAGCTTTCTTT.